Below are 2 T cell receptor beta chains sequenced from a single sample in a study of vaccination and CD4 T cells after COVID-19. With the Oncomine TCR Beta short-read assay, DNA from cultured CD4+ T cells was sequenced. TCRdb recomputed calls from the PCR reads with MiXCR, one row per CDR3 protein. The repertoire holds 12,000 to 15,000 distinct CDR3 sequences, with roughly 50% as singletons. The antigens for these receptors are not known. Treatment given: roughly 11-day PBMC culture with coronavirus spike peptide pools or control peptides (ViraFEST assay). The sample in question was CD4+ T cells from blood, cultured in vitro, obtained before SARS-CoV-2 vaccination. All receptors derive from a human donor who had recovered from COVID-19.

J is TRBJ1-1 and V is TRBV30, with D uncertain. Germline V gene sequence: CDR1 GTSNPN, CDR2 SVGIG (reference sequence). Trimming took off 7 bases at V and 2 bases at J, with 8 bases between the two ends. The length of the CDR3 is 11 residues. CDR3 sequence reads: CASRRNTEAFF. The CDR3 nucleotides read TGTGCCTCGAGAAGAAACACTGAAGCTTTCTTT.

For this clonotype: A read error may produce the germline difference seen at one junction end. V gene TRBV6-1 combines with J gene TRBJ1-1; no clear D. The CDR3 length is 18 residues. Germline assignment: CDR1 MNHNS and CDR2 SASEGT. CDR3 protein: CACREWVLGTAVNTEAFF. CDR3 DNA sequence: TGTGCCTGCAGAGAGTGGGTCTTGGGTACAGCAGTGAACACTGAAGCTTTCTTT.